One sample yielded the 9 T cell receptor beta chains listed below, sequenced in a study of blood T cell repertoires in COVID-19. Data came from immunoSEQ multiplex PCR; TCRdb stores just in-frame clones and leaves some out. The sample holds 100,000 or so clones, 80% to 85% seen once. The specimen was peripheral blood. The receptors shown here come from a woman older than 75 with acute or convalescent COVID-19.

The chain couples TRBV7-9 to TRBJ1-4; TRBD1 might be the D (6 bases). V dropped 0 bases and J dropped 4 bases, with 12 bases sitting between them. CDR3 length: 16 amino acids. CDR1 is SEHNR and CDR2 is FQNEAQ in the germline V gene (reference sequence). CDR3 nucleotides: TGTGCCAGCAGCTTAGCCGTGGGGGCCGTTAATGAAAAACTGTTTTTT. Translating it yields CASSLAVGAVNEKLFF. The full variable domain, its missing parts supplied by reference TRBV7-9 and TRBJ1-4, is DTGVSQNPRHKITKRGQNVTFRCDPISEHNRLYWYRQTLGQGPEFLTYFQNEAQLEKSRLLSDRFSAERPKGSFSTLEIQRTEQGDSAMYLCASSLAVGAVNEKLFFGSGTQLSVL.

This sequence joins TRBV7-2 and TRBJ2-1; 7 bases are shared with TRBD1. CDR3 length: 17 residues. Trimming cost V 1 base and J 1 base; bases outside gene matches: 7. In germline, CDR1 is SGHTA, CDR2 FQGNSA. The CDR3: CASSLGQGPLSYNEQFF. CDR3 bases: TGTGCCAGCAGCTTAGGACAGGGCCCACTTTCCTACAATGAGCAGTTCTTC. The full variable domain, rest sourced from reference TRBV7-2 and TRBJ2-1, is GAGVSQSPSNKVTEKGKDVELRCDPISGHTALYWYRQSLGQGLEFLIYFQGNSAPDKSGLPSDRFSAERTGGSVSTLTIQRTQQEDSAVYLCASSLGQGPLSYNEQFFGPGTRLTVL.

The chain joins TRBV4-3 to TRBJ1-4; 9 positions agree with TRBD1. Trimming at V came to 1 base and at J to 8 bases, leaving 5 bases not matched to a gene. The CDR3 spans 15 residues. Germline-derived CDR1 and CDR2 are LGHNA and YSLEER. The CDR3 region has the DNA TGCGCCAGCAGCCAAGTCGCGACAGGGGGAGAAAAACTGTTTTTT. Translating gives CASSQVATGGEKLFF.

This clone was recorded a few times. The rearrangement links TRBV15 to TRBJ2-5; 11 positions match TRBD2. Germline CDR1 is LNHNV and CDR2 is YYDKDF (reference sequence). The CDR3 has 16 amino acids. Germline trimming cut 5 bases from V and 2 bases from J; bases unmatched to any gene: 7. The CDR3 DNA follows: TGTGCCACCAGCGGGCCACTAGCGGGGGATCAAGAGACCCAGTACTTC. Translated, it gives CATSGPLAGDQETQYF.

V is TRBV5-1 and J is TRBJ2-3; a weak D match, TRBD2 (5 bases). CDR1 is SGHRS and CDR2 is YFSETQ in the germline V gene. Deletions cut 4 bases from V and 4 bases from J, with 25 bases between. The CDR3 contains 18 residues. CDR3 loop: CASSLYPPGSSRPDTQYF. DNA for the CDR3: TGCGCCAGCAGCCTGTACCCACCGGGATCGAGCAGACCAGATACGCAGTATTTT.

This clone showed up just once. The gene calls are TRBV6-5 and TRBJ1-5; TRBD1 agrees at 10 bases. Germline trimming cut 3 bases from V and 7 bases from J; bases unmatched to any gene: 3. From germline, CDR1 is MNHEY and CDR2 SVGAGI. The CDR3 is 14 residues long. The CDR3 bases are TGTGCCAGCAGTTATGGACAGGGGGGACAGCCCCAGCATTTT. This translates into CASSYGQGGQPQHF.

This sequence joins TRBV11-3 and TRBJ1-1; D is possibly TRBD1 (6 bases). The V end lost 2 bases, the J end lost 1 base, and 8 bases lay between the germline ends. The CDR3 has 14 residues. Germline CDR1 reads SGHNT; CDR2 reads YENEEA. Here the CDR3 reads CASSLRGGNTEAFF. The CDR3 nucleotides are TGTGCCAGCAGCTTAAGGGGGGGGAACACTGAAGCTTTCTTT.

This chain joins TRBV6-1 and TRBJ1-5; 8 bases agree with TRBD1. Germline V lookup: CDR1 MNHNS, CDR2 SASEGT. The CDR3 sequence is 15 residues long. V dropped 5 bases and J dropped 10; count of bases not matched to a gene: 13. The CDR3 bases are TGTGCCAGCAGTAAAGGACAGGGTACGGATGAACCCCAGCATTTT. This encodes CASSKGQGTDEPQHF.

CDR3 nucleotide sequence: TGTGCCAGCAGCTTCAGACAGGGCTGGGGCAATCAGCCCCAGCATTTT. Its protein is CASSFRQGWGNQPQHF. The chain carries TRBV5-6 and TRBJ1-5, with 7 bases aligning to TRBD1. This CDR3 region has 16 residues. Germline values: CDR1 SGHDT, CDR2 YYEEEE. Trimming at V came to 2 bases and at J to 2 bases, leaving 7 bases not matched to a gene.